This TCR beta chain was profiled in a study of shared clonotypes between healthy human individuals. Turning to the study itself: Each donor contributed plates that comprised three CD4 naive, three CD4 memory, two CD8 naive and one CD8 memory.

V was pared by 8 bases and J by 0 bases, with 10 bases between. This CDR3 contains 14 residues. Germline loops: CDR1 LGHNA, CDR2 YSLEER. Findings of the study overall: Naive CD4 clonotypes were shared across a handful of donors at 5% to 6%.

The naive CD8 subset, CD45RO-negative cells positively selected for CCR7, excluded terminally differentiated effector memory CD45RA+ cells. The table came from immunoSEQ multiplex PCR; TCRdb's copy has only in-frame clones and leaves some out. This table holds 2 million or so clones, about 95% found once. Concerning this clone itself: No antigen is known for it.

The sequenced sample consisted of naive CD8+ T cells sorted from blood. This TCR was recovered from a man aged 18-30 years in good health. This chain connects TRBV4-3 to TRBJ2-2, with a possible D match to TRBD1 (6 bases). This CDR3 is CASRSGANTGELFF. The CDR3 nucleotides read TGCGCCAGCCGCTCAGGGGCGAACACCGGGGAGCTGTTTTTT.